This T cell receptor (beta chain) was observed in a study of PD-1 blockade in mismatch repair-deficient tumors. Study-level findings and limits: After pembrolizumab, tumor-resident clones rose rapidly, then generally contracted before radiologic responses.

The V and J ends lost 3 bases and 2 bases respectively, with 17 bases between them. CDR1 is SGDLS and CDR2 is YYNGEE in the germline V gene. The CDR3 is 16 amino acids. This table comes from immunoSEQ multiplex PCR, and its TCRdb copy is limited to in-frame clones, with some not included. The table includes 120,000 or so clones, roughly 86% detected once. Mismatch repair deficiency was confirmed in all patients, by PCR or immunohistochemistry. TCRs were sequenced from a few patients responding to pembrolizumab. In regard to this clone: Its antigen is not identified.

The chain employs TRBV9 and TRBJ1-2; D gene unclear. The TCR sequence derives from an adult with mismatch repair-deficient cancer. The sample here was peripheral blood, taken 70 to 72 weeks after starting pembrolizumab. The CDR3 sequence: CASSDPLEAGNYGYTF. CDR3 nucleotides: TGTGCCAGCAGCGATCCTCTCGAGGCGGGCAACTATGGCTACACCTTC.